This TCR beta chain appears in the sequencing data of a study of CD8+ T cells in alopecia areata. In this sample, this clone turned up a few times. Its antigen is as yet unknown. Germline and genes: mouse. The CDR3 extends 4 residues past the end of the read, so its final part is completed from the germline J gene. After isolation, RNA underwent reverse transcription to generate cDNA as the sequencing template. Produced via immunoSEQ multiplex PCR; TCRdb's table is partial and in-frame only. The repertoire consists of around 100,000 clones, none detected only once. General observations from the study: Normal scalp had lower clonality than lesional scalp, with alopecia totalis/universalis lesions showing this most strongly.

The CDR3 extends over 16 amino acids. The germline gives CDR1 NNHNN, CDR2 SYGAGS (reference sequence). The trim removed 1 base at V and 5 bases at J, leaving 7 bases unmatched. Sequencing used lesional skin. This chain links TRBV13-2 with TRBJ2-1; 9 bases map to TRBD2. The clonotype was recovered from a C3H/HeJ mouse with alopecia areata. For this strain, the MHC haplotype corresponds to H2-k. CDR3 protein: CASGDRWGGLDAEQFF. Partial CDR3 DNA: TGTGCCAGCGGTGATCGCTGGGGGGGGCTGGATGCT.